The clone carrying this T cell receptor (beta chain) came up a few times. The CDR3 extends over 13 amino acids. The germline CDR1 and CDR2 sequences are LNHNV and YYDKDF (reference sequence). The junction had 6 bases not matched to a gene; V was cut back by 8 bases and J by 3 bases. The sample is drawn from a study of patients and donors after allogeneic stem cell transplantation. TCRdb independently ran MiXCR on the RT-PCR reads; one entry per CDR3 protein. In the table there are hundreds of thousands of distinct CDR3 sequences, roughly 17% of which are singletons. This chain links TRBV15 with TRBJ2-5; 7 nucleotides match TRBD1. Sequencing was carried out using blood, either unsorted or a sorted T cell fraction (not recorded which). This sequence originates from a human donor who was either an allogeneic HSCT recipient or a stem cell or donor lymphocyte infusion donor (not recorded which). It is not recorded whose cells these are; they may come from a transplant donor. CDR3 amino acids: CATSPGQEETQYF. CDR3 sequence (DNA): TGTGCCACCTCGCCCGGACAGGAAGAGACCCAGTACTTC.